This entry features one T cell receptor (beta chain) sequence. Other DNA sequences from this sample encode an identical CDR3 as well. Repertoires were generated with immunoSEQ multiplex PCR, while TCRdb's copy carries only in-frame clones and drops some. The sample holds 160,000 or so clones, 70% to 90% seen once. Unmatched junction bases numbered 2, after V lost 6 bases and J lost 3 bases. Germline V CDR1 and CDR2: KGHSH, LQKENI. The CDR3 length is 13 residues. This sample was included in a study of blood T cell repertoires in COVID-19. Participants reported their clinical history, and cohort assignment relied on those reports. The study counted Cohort 3 donors as recovered given two negative PCRs, clearance, or symptom resolution.

Sequencing input: PBMCs or T cells enriched from blood (not recorded which). The clonotype comes from a woman in her fifties or sixties who had recovered from COVID-19. The V and J genes are TRBV18 and TRBJ1-1, with TRBD1 matching over 9 bases. The CDR3: CASSRDRDTEAFF. The CDR3 nucleotides read TGTGCCAGCTCCAGGGACAGGGACACTGAAGCTTTCTTT.